These 3 T cell receptor beta chains originate from one sample sequenced in a study of identical twins. TCRdb reprocessed the 5' RACE reads with MiXCR, giving one entry per CDR3 protein. Of about 790,000 distinct CDR3 sequences listed, 18% are singletons. These sequences were also reported in another study, on T cells expressing NK-cell markers.

Input material: PBMCs. These receptors were taken from a woman between 18 and 29 years old in good health.

The gene calls are TRBV5-6 and TRBJ2-7, with D possibly being TRBD1 (6 bases). The ends were cut back, 2 bases at V and 3 bases at J, with 12 bases in the middle. The CDR3 runs to 14 residues. From germline, CDR1 is SGHDT and CDR2 YYEEEE. DNA for the CDR3: TGTGCCAGCAGCTTATCGGACAGCCTCTACGAGCAGTACTTC. This sequence encodes CASSLSDSLYEQYF.

The chain joins TRBV6-1 to TRBJ2-7, with no clear D. This CDR3 spans 16 amino acids. The germline V gene encodes CDR1 MNHNS and CDR2 SASEGT. The V end lost 10 bases, the J end lost 3 bases, and 25 bases lay between the germline ends. The CDR3 is CANLPPDPPLFYEQYF. Here the CDR3 DNA reads TGTGCCAACTTGCCCCCCGATCCCCCCCTTTTCTACGAGCAGTACTTC.

This clonotype turned up a few times. This chain connects TRBV11-2 to TRBJ2-1; 10 bases map to TRBD2. There are 16 residues in the CDR3. V was clipped by 3 bases and J by 6 bases; unmatched bases: 8. CDR1 SGHAT and CDR2 FQNNGV come from the germline V gene. CDR3 protein: CASSFMASGGTNEQFF. The CDR3 region has the DNA TGTGCCAGCAGCTTTATGGCTAGCGGGGGAACCAATGAGCAGTTCTTC.